The sequence of this T cell receptor beta chain was determined in a study of T cells after yellow fever vaccination. Findings and caveats of the study: Abundant bulk-derived clonotypes could contaminate FACS-sorted repertoires. Subsequent to the booster, the majority of primary-vaccination clones reappeared (96% CD4, more than 70% CD8).

TCRdb fed the 5' RACE reads into MiXCR, producing one record per CDR3 protein. The repertoire has hundreds of thousands of distinct CDR3 sequences, around 17% of them found once; the top ten carry 17%. Germline-derived CDR1 and CDR2 are ENHRY and SYGVKD. Between the trimmed V and J ends, which lost 10 bases and 2 bases, there was a span of 16 bases. CDR3 size: 14 residues. This clonotype appeared a few times. What it recognizes is unknown. The rearrangement uses TRBV10-3 and TRBJ2-3; possible D gene TRBD1, 6 bases. The sample was PBMCs, taken roughly 5 days after the first yellow fever vaccination. This TCR was recovered from a young man who received the YFV17D yellow fever vaccine. The chain's CDR3 is CATQFQGLTDTQYF. CDR3 bases: TGTGCCACCCAATTCCAGGGGCTCACAGATACGCAGTATTTT.